Below are 3 T cell receptor beta chains sequenced from a single sample in a study of long-term antiretroviral therapy in people with HIV. The run of the v3.0 immunoSEQ assay was at survey level. Clones were read by immunoSEQ multiplex PCR, and TCRdb kept only the in-frame ones, dropping some. Of almost 30,000 clones in the sample, about 93% were seen once. The starting material was unsorted PBMCs, obtained approximately 6.3 years after starting antiretroviral therapy. These TCRs come from a woman in her thirties or forties with HIV.

This rearrangement joins TRBV18 to TRBJ1-3; no definite D call. The CDR3 totals 15 residues. Germline CDR1 KGHSH, CDR2 LQKENI. Trimming removed 0 bases at V and 0 bases at J, with 6 bases between. CDR3 nucleotide sequence: TGTGCCAGCTCACCACCTAGTAGCTCTGGAAACACCATATATTTT. This gives the protein CASSPPSSSGNTIYF. Using reference TRBV18 and TRBJ1-3 for the parts outside the CDR3, the full variable domain is NAGVMQNPRHLVRRRGQEARLRCSPMKGHSHVYWYRQLPEEGLKFMVYLQKENIIDESGMPKERFSAEFPKEGPSILRIQQVVRGDSAAYFCASSPPSSSGNTIYFGEGSWLTVV.

This clone was seen more than once but under ten times. The chain has TRBV7-9 and TRBJ1-4; D gene uncertain. Per the germline V gene, CDR1 is SEHNR and CDR2 is FQNEAQ (reference sequence). This CDR3 comprises 15 residues. The V end lost 10 bases, the J end lost 4 bases, and 19 bases lay between the germline ends. The CDR3 here is CATVGFGWINEKLFF. Written as DNA, the CDR3 is TGTGCCACAGTAGGGTTCGGGTGGATTAATGAAAAACTGTTTTTT.

The rearrangement joins TRBV6-6 to TRBJ2-4, with D possibly being TRBD1 (6 bases). The CDR3 contains 14 residues. Germline assignment: CDR1 MNHNY and CDR2 SVGAGI (reference sequence). The ends were cut back, 2 bases at V and 7 bases at J, with 12 bases in the middle. This chain's CDR3 is CASSYDRNRNIQYF. CDR3 coding DNA: TGTGCCAGCAGTTACGACAGGAATCGGAACATTCAGTACTTC.